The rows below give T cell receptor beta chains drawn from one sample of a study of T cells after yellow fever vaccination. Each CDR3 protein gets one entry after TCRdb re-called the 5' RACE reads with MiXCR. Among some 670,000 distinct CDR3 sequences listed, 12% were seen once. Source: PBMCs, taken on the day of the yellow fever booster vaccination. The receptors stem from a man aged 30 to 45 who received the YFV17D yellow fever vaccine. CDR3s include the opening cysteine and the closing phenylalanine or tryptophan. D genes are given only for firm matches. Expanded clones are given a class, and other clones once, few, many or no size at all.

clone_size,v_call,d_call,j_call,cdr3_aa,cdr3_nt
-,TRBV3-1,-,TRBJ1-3,CASSQERSGPVGNTIYF,TGTGCCAGCAGCCAAGAAAGGTCGGGCCCAGTGGGAAACACCATATATTTT
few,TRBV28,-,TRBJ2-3,CASTRYGGDTQYF,TGTGCCAGCACGCGATACGGGGGAGATACGCAGTATTTT
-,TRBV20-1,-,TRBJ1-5,CCARGGQDSTNQPQHF,TGCTGTGCTAGAGGAGGCCAGGACAGTACTAATCAGCCCCAGCATTTT
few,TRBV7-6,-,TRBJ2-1,CASSLEVADYNEQFF,TGTGCCAGCAGCTTAGAGGTAGCGGATTACAATGAGCAGTTCTTC
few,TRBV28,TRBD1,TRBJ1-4,CASSDTGGSEKLFF,TGTGCCAGCAGCGATACAGGGGGCAGTGAAAAACTGTTTTTT
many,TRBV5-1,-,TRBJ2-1,CASSLALSSYNEQFF,TGCGCCAGCAGCTTGGCCCTGAGCTCCTACAATGAGCAGTTCTTC
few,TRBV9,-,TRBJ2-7,CASSVVANSYEQYF,TGTGCCAGCAGCGTAGTGGCCAACTCCTACGAGCAGTACTTC
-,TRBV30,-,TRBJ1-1,CAWRRGPGEAFF,TGTGCCTGGAGGCGGGGGCCTGGTGAAGCTTTCTTT
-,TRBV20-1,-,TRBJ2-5,CSALKTGRETQYF,TGCAGTGCCCTTAAGACAGGGAGGGAGACCCAGTACTTC
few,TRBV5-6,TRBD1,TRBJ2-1,CASSLPAGDRASNPFF,TGTGCCAGCAGCCTCCCGGCGGGGGACAGGGCCTCAAATCCTTTCTTC
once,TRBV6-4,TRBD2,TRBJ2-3,CANHSGLAGADTQYF,TGTGCCAACCACTCAGGACTAGCGGGCGCAGATACGCAGTATTTT
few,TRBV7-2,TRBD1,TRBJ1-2,CASSLSRDSHYGYTF,TGTGCCAGCAGCTTGTCTAGGGACAGTCACTATGGCTACACCTTC